This T cell receptor (beta chain) is drawn from a study of response to subunit inactivated influenza vaccine. About this clonotype itself: The antigen remains unidentified.

Trimming cost V 0 bases and J 3 bases; bases outside gene matches: 4. This CDR3 contains 15 residues. Germline CDR1 and CDR2: SGHRS and YFSETQ. Overall study findings and caveats: A suggestion made by the authors is that each seasonal influenza vaccination recruits few new T cells.

TCRdb recomputed calls from the RT-PCR reads with MiXCR, one row per CDR3 protein. The data contain over 800,000 distinct CDR3 sequences, approximately 22% of them singletons. The chain is built from TRBV5-1 and TRBJ1-1; 8 nucleotides line up with TRBD1. The sample here was PBMCs from blood, taken less than 6 days after vaccination. The receptor's source is a man between 50 and 59 years old who received an inactivated influenza vaccine. CDR3 region: CASSLADRAHTEAFF. CDR3 bases: TGCGCCAGCAGCTTGGCGGACAGGGCCCACACTGAAGCTTTCTTT.